The 3 T cell receptor beta chains below come from one sample, sequenced in a study of Graves' ophthalmopathy and Graves' hyperthyroidism. Researchers took RNA transcripts and amplified TCR beta CDR3 regions from them. The workflow started with a first-round RT-PCR run with HTBI primers and then moved on to a second-round multiplex PCR. TCRdb re-derived calls from the multiplex PCR reads in MiXCR, one entry per CDR3 protein. Here the sample spans 580,000 or so distinct CDR3 sequences, less than 40% being singletons. Specimen: peripheral blood or thyroid tissue (not recorded which). The source of these receptors is an adult man with Graves' hyperthyroidism.

In regard to this clonotype: This may be a read error, as it is one base from a much larger clone. The J gene is TRBJ1-2, the V gene TRBV5-5; TRBD1 might be the D (6 bases). CDR1 is SGHKS, CDR2 YYEKEE, per germline (reference sequence). The CDR3 sequence is 16 residues long. This CDR3 reads CASSLHRDRVRGGCTF. DNA of the CDR3: TGTGCCAGCAGCTTGCACAGGGACCGGGTTCGGGGGGGCTGCACCTTC.

In this sample, this clonotype turned up a few times. This chain links TRBV5-8 with TRBJ2-3; no definite D call. Germline V gives CDR1 SGHTS, CDR2 YDEGEE. This CDR3 is built from 14 residues. V shed 3 bases and J shed 4 bases, with 12 bases lying between them. DNA for the CDR3: TGTGCCAGCAGCTCCTTGGAGCAAGCAGATACGCAGTATTTT. This codes for CASSSLEQADTQYF.

This clonotype was counted a few times. J is TRBJ1-4 and V is TRBV5-8; D is undetermined. V gave up 1 base and J gave up 6 bases, with 10 bases separating them. The CDR3 loop spans 14 amino acids. Germline V gene sequence: CDR1 SGHTS, CDR2 YDEGEE. The CDR3 reads CASSLQPPHEKLFF. The DNA for the CDR3 is TGTGCCAGCAGCTTGCAGCCACCCCATGAAAAACTGTTTTTT. The whole variable domain, remainder taken from reference TRBV5-8 and TRBJ1-4, is EAGVTQSPTHLIKTRGQQATLRCSPISGHTSVYWYQQALGLGLQFLLWYDEGEERNRGNFPPRFSGRQFPNYSSELNVNALELEDSALYLCASSLQPPHEKLFFGSGTQLSVL.